This T cell receptor beta chain emerged from a study of blood T cell repertoires in COVID-19. This CDR3 spans 15 amino acids. Germline V lookup: CDR1 LGHDT, CDR2 YNNKEL (reference sequence). The V segment lost 1 base and the J segment 9 bases; nucleotides outside the gene matches: 5. Authors' methods: Reference gene primer amplification gave estimated nucleated cell counts. TCRdb's copy holds only in-frame clones and misses some; the assay was immunoSEQ multiplex PCR. From that table come the V and J calls and clone size; the DNA was used to work out D and trimming. The data contain 85,000 to 130,000 clones, about 70% of them singletons.

This TCR was sampled from a human donor with acute or convalescent COVID-19. The donor label of this sample is uncertain. What was sequenced was peripheral blood. This chain connects TRBV3-1 (or the pseudogene TRBV3-2) to TRBJ1-6; 8 nucleotides agree with TRBD1. This CDR3 reads CASSQGQGTSSPLHF. The CDR3 region has the DNA TGTGCCAGCAGCCAAGGACAGGGGACGAGTTCACCCCTCCACTTT.